The clone carrying this T cell receptor (beta chain) was detected ten times or more. The data are from a study of early T cells in non-severe SARS-CoV-2 infection. Unique molecular identifier tags were affixed to discrete cDNA molecules. TCRdb called the 5' RACE reads again in MiXCR, with one record for every CDR3 protein. The sample shows tens of thousands of distinct CDR3 sequences, about 8% of them seen only once. Germline CDR1 and CDR2: SGHTA and FQGNSA. The CDR3 has 14 amino acids. Deletions cut 2 bases from V and 0 bases from J, with 5 bases between. The chain combines TRBV7-2 with TRBJ1-5; no clear D gene. The TCR sequence derives from an adult who was a healthcare worker with PCR-confirmed SARS-CoV-2 infection or an uninfected control (not recorded which). Sequenced material: whole blood, taken at baseline. CDR3 residues: CASSLWVSNQPQHF. CDR3 sequence (DNA): TGTGCCAGCAGCTTATGGGTTAGCAATCAGCCCCAGCATTTT.